This TCR beta chain was captured by sequencing in a study of blood T cell repertoires in COVID-19. This clone appeared a single time. The data were produced by immunoSEQ multiplex PCR, yet TCRdb's version contains in-frame clones alone and is incomplete. The data show more than 85,000 clones, 88% seen once. The CDR3 has 14 amino acids. Trimming pared 4 bases from V and 4 bases from J, leaving 14 bases between. Per the germline V gene, CDR1 is SGDLS and CDR2 is YYNGEE. This chain connects TRBV9 to TRBJ2-5; D gene uncertain. The origin of this receptor is a man aged 50-60 years with COVID-19, enrolled during active disease. The sample comprised peripheral blood. CDR3 sequence: CASSTRGQLETQYF. The DNA of the CDR3 is TGTGCCAGCAGCACCCGCGGCCAATTAGAGACCCAGTACTTC.